A selection of T cell receptor beta chains follows, all from one sample in a study of shared clonotypes between healthy human individuals. TCRdb's table, derived via immunoSEQ multiplex PCR, lists solely in-frame clones and lacks some. The sample consists of roughly 410,000 clones, around 96% of them appearing once. Source material: memory CD8+ T cells sorted from blood. Every receptor here comes from a man aged 30 to 39 in good health. Both conserved end residues are part of each CDR3. The order of the fields is D gene, V gene, clone size, J gene, CDR3 protein, CDR3 DNA. D genes are given only for firm matches. A row's size may be missing; if present it is once, few, many or a size class.

.,TRBV19,.,TRBJ1-3,CATGLVGNTIYF,TGTGCCACGGGACTAGTAGGCAACACCATATATTTT
.,TRBV11-1,.,TRBJ2-3,CASSLGGDTQYF,TGTGCCAGCAGCTTAGGGGGAGATACGCAGTATTTT
TRBD2,TRBV13,.,TRBJ2-7,CASSLRGGPSDEQYF,TGTGCCAGCAGCTTAAGGGGAGGGCCGAGCGACGAGCAGTACTTC
.,TRBV19,.,TRBJ2-1,CASSILGPAEQFF,TGTGCCAGTAGTATCCTCGGTCCGGCGGAGCAGTTCTTC
TRBD2,TRBV13,.,TRBJ2-7,CASSFRGVAGSYEQYF,TGTGCCAGCAGCTTTCGGGGAGTAGCGGGGTCCTACGAGCAGTACTTC
TRBD1,TRBV7-8,.,TRBJ1-5,CASSPPGTGSNQPQHF,TGTGCCAGCAGCCCTCCAGGGACAGGGAGCAATCAGCCCCAGCATTTT
.,TRBV12-2,.,TRBJ2-7,CASRLAPGGEGWYYEQYF,TGTGCAAGTCGCTTAGCCCCAGGGGGGGAGGGTTGGTACTACGAGCAGTACTTC
TRBD2,TRBV27,.,TRBJ2-1,CASSSWTSGRARWKFF,TGTGCCAGCAGTTCCTGGACTAGCGGGAGGGCCCGTTGGAAGTTCTTC
TRBD1,TRBV5-1,.,TRBJ2-7,CASSLGQGSSYEQYF,TGCGCCAGCAGCTTGGGACAGGGGAGCTCCTACGAGCAGTACTTC
TRBD1,TRBV30,.,TRBJ1-4,CAWTGQLNEKLFF,TGTGCCTGGACGGGACAGCTTAATGAAAAACTGTTTTTT
TRBD2,TRBV7-3,.,TRBJ2-2,CASNYPGLRTGELFF,TGTGCCAGCAACTACCCGGGACTACGAACCGGGGAGCTGTTTTTT
.,TRBV4-1,.,TRBJ1-4,CASSQTGPEGLFF,TGCGCCAGCAGCCAAACCGGGCCCGAGGGATTGTTTTTT
.,TRBV5-1,.,TRBJ2-7,CASSLGGARSYEQYF,TGCGCCAGCAGCTTGGGGGGAGCGCGCTCCTACGAGCAGTACTTC
.,TRBV5-1,.,TRBJ2-2,CASSLGTKGTGELFF,TGCGCCAGCAGCTTGGGGACAAAGGGAACCGGGGAGCTGTTTTTT
.,TRBV30,.,TRBJ1-2,CAWTLRDGYTF,TGTGCCTGGACCCTCAGGGATGGCTACACCTTC
.,TRBV6-4,.,TRBJ1-2,CASRQQVDYGYTF,TGTGCCAGCCGACAGCAGGTGGACTATGGCTACACCTTC
TRBD1,TRBV6-1,.,TRBJ2-7,CASSRQGVFYEQYF,TGTGCCAGCAGTCGACAGGGGGTATTCTACGAGCAGTACTTC
.,TRBV10-3,once,TRBJ2-1,CAISDRSSYNEQFF,TGTGCCATCAGTGACAGGAGCTCCTACAATGAGCAGTTCTTC
.,TRBV21-1,.,TRBJ1-4,CASSKMIGDRATNEKLFF,TGTGCCAGCAGCAAAATGATAGGGGACAGGGCAACTAATGAAAAACTGTTTTTT
.,TRBV4-1,.,TRBJ2-5,CASSQVGLALETQYF,TGCGCCAGCAGCCAAGTCGGGCTAGCGTTGGAGACCCAGTACTTC
.,TRBV5-1,.,TRBJ2-5,CASSVTGNNGETQYF,TGCGCCAGCAGCGTAACCGGGAATAACGGAGAGACCCAGTACTTC
.,TRBV30,.,TRBJ1-2,CAWRTVHYGYTF,TGTGCCTGGCGGACAGTACACTATGGCTACACCTTC
.,TRBV13,.,TRBJ2-5,CASKWSGETQYF,TGTGCCAGCAAATGGTCGGGGGAGACCCAGTACTTC
.,TRBV6-4,.,TRBJ2-5,CASSGRDGKETQYF,TGTGCCAGCAGTGGCAGGGACGGTAAAGAGACCCAGTACTTC
.,TRBV7-2,.,TRBJ2-3,CASSLTGTDTQYF,TGTGCCAGCAGCTTGACTGGCACAGATACGCAGTATTTT
.,TRBV7-9,.,TRBJ1-2,CASSLSGGTNWRGYTF,TGTGCCAGCAGCTTAAGTGGGGGAACCAATTGGAGAGGCTACACCTTC
TRBD1,TRBV5-1,.,TRBJ2-7,CASSLVSGGEQYF,TGCGCCAGCAGCTTGGTATCAGGGGGCGAGCAGTACTTC
.,TRBV5-1,.,TRBJ2-7,CASSLTTEQYF,TGCGCCAGCAGCTTGACAACCGAGCAGTACTTC
.,TRBV5-1,.,TRBJ2-3,CASSLDLPTDTQYF,TGCGCCAGCAGCCTTGATCTTCCGACAGATACGCAGTATTTT
TRBD1,TRBV30,.,TRBJ1-2,CAWSPGGGYTF,TGTGCCTGGAGTCCAGGGGGAGGCTACACCTTC
.,TRBV28,.,TRBJ2-7,CASSLRTYEQYF,TGTGCCAGCAGTTTACGTACCTACGAGCAGTACTTC
.,TRBV2,once,TRBJ1-1,CASSELNTEAFF,TGTGCCAGCAGTGAATTGAACACTGAAGCTTTCTTT
.,TRBV7-9,.,TRBJ2-1,CASSLVPNEQFF,TGTGCCAGCAGCTTAGTACCTAATGAGCAGTTCTTC
.,TRBV9,.,TRBJ2-3,CASSVVQKDTQYF,TGTGCCAGCAGCGTAGTTCAGAAAGATACGCAGTATTTT
.,TRBV6-6,.,TRBJ2-3,CASSKVSDTQYF,TGTGCCAGCAGTAAAGTTTCAGATACGCAGTATTTT
TRBD2,TRBV10-2,.,TRBJ2-3,CASSSSGRVTDTQYF,TGCGCCAGCAGCAGTAGCGGGAGGGTGACAGATACGCAGTATTTT
TRBD2,TRBV5-1,.,TRBJ2-7,CASSFLAGDLYEQYF,TGCGCCAGCAGCTTTCTAGCGGGAGATTTATACGAGCAGTACTTC
.,TRBV5-1,.,TRBJ2-5,CASSLLGETQYF,TGCGCCAGCAGCTTGCTGGGGGAGACCCAGTACTTC
.,TRBV29-1,.,TRBJ2-1,CSVRTGNNEQFF,TGCAGCGTCCGGACGGGGAACAATGAGCAGTTCTTC
.,TRBV7-6,.,TRBJ2-6,CASSLGWGAGANVLTF,TGTGCCAGCAGCTTAGGGTGGGGAGCTGGGGCCAACGTCCTGACTTTC
.,TRBV9,.,TRBJ1-2,CASSVTGSNYGYTF,TGTGCCAGCAGCGTCACAGGGTCTAACTATGGCTACACCTTC
.,TRBV28,.,TRBJ2-1,CAHKLGNEQFF,TGTGCTCATAAGTTAGGCAATGAGCAGTTCTTC
.,TRBV7-6,.,TRBJ2-7,CASSFGQWGLTYEQYF,TGTGCCAGCAGCTTCGGGCAATGGGGCCTAACCTACGAGCAGTACTTC
.,TRBV5-1,.,TRBJ2-1,CASSLALAGPNNEQFF,TGCGCCAGCAGCTTGGCTTTAGCAGGGCCGAACAATGAGCAGTTCTTC
TRBD2,TRBV2,.,TRBJ2-5,CASSGRKTSGSPRETQYF,TGTGCCAGCAGTGGGCGTAAGACTAGCGGGAGCCCCCGAGAGACCCAGTACTTC
TRBD2,TRBV4-1,.,TRBJ2-2,CASSQDLAGFGGELFF,TGCGCCAGCAGCCAAGATCTAGCGGGATTCGGCGGGGAGCTGTTTTTT
TRBD2,TRBV4-2,.,TRBJ2-7,CASSQDSTGGPPEQYF,TGTGCCAGCAGCCAAGATTCAACGGGAGGGCCGCCCGAGCAGTACTTC
.,TRBV5-7,.,TRBJ1-1,CASSTVSIF,TGTGCCAGCAGTACGGTGTCGATCTTT
.,TRBV13,.,TRBJ2-6,CATVPAGASSGANVLTF,TGTGCCACCGTACCGGCCGGGGCGAGCTCTGGGGCCAACGTCCTGACTTTC
TRBD2,TRBV5-6,.,TRBJ2-7,CASSLGGSHPTEQYF,TGTGCCAGCAGCTTGGGCGGGAGCCACCCCACCGAGCAGTACTTC
.,TRBV30,.,TRBJ1-1,CAWNGPSEAFF,TGTGCCTGGAATGGACCCAGTGAAGCTTTCTTT